This TCR beta chain was observed in a study of cytomegalovirus exposure and HLA in healthy donors. PCR employed 60 Vbeta and 13 Jbeta primers. TCRdb's copy holds only in-frame clones and misses some; the assay was immunoSEQ multiplex PCR. The table lists about 190,000 clones, roughly 74% of them singletons, with approximately 14% in the top ten. The donors comprised healthy bone marrow donors. Points from the study as a whole: Further analysis, carried out later, found HLA-associated TCR beta chains more clonally expanded than equally common other chains. TCR beta V segments were, for the most part, productive about 90% or about 30% of the time in an earlier analysis.

Of note for this clone: Its target is unknown.

This receptor was obtained from a young woman in good health and CMV-seropositive. Source material: PBMCs.

In DNA, the CDR3 is TGTGCCAGCAGCTTAGCGGCGGGAGCTCCCTCTGGGGCCAACGTCCTGACTTTC. Protein product: CASSLAAGAPSGANVLTF. The chain joins TRBV7-6 to TRBJ2-6; 7 nucleotides match TRBD2. V was clipped by 0 bases and J by 0 bases; unmatched bases: 5. This CDR3 is 18 amino acids long. The germline V gene encodes CDR1 SGHVS and CDR2 FNYEAQ.